The rows below give T cell receptor beta chains drawn from one sample of a study of early T cells in non-severe SARS-CoV-2 infection. TCRdb ran MiXCR on the 5' RACE reads and lists one entry per CDR3 protein. This sample yields 50,000 to 85,000 distinct CDR3 sequences, of which approximately 8.3% are seen a single time; approximately 3% belongs to the top ten. Sequenced sample: whole blood. The receptor set was obtained from an adult who was a healthcare worker with PCR-confirmed SARS-CoV-2 infection or an uninfected control (not recorded which). CDR3s include the opening cysteine and the closing phenylalanine or tryptophan. Fields, in order: CDR3 length, J gene, clone size, V gene, D gene, CDR3 protein, CDR3 DNA. The D gene is left open where the match is weak. Expanded clones are given a class, and other clones once, few, many or no size at all.

length: 12; J: TRBJ2-3; size: -; V: TRBV29-1; D: -; CDR3: CSVGQGGDTQYF; DNA: TGCAGCGTTGGCCAGGGGGGGGATACGCAGTATTTT
length: 14; J: TRBJ2-3; size: -; V: TRBV7-6; D: TRBD1; CDR3: CASSPTGGVNTQYF; DNA: TGTGCCAGCAGCCCGACAGGGGGTGTCAATACGCAGTATTTT
length: 15; J: TRBJ2-1; size: few; V: TRBV5-5; D: -; CDR3: CASSRIGIDYNEQFF; DNA: TGTGCCAGCAGCCGCATAGGAATAGACTACAATGAGCAGTTCTTC
length: 14; J: TRBJ2-5; size: -; V: TRBV2; D: -; CDR3: CASSVGPYQETQYF; DNA: TGTGCCAGCAGCGTAGGCCCGTACCAAGAGACCCAGTACTTC
length: 13; J: TRBJ2-3; size: few; V: TRBV20-1; D: -; CDR3: CSAKSKLTDTQYF; DNA: TGCAGTGCTAAGAGTAAGCTCACAGATACGCAGTATTTT
length: 15; J: TRBJ2-2; size: few; V: TRBV7-3; D: -; CDR3: CASSPHSSNTGELFF; DNA: TGTGCCAGCAGCCCGCATAGCTCTAACACCGGGGAGCTGTTTTTT
length: 15; J: TRBJ2-3; size: -; V: TRBV27; D: TRBD1; CDR3: CASSLMSGGSDTQYF; DNA: TGTGCCAGCAGTTTAATGTCAGGGGGCTCAGATACGCAGTATTTT
length: 13; J: TRBJ2-7; size: many; V: TRBV20-1; D: TRBD2; CDR3: CSPKGAGVVEQYF; DNA: TGCAGCCCCAAGGGCGCGGGAGTAGTCGAGCAGTACTTC
length: 19; J: TRBJ2-7; size: -; V: TRBV14; D: TRBD1; CDR3: CASSQDVMQGAVGVHEQYF; DNA: TGTGCCAGCAGCCAAGATGTCATGCAGGGGGCAGTAGGGGTCCACGAGCAGTACTTC
length: 14; J: TRBJ2-5; size: -; V: TRBV7-9; D: -; CDR3: CASSFVRGSETQYF; DNA: TGTGCCAGCAGTTTCGTCAGGGGTTCGGAGACCCAGTACTTC
length: 12; J: TRBJ1-6; size: few; V: TRBV6-4; D: -; CDR3: CANPDRNSPLHF; DNA: TGTGCCAACCCGGACAGAAATTCACCCCTCCACTTT
length: 15; J: TRBJ2-3; size: many; V: TRBV10-3; D: TRBD2; CDR3: CAISPSGLVTDTQYF; DNA: TGTGCCATCAGCCCTTCGGGACTAGTAACAGATACGCAGTATTTT
length: 11; J: TRBJ2-7; size: few; V: TRBV24-1; D: -; CDR3: CATSDGHLQYF; DNA: TGTGCCACCAGTGATGGACATTTGCAGTACTTC
length: 15; J: TRBJ2-7; size: few; V: TRBV9; D: -; CDR3: CASSVGPDRPYEQYF; DNA: TGTGCCAGCAGCGTAGGTCCGGACCGGCCCTACGAGCAGTACTTC
length: 17; J: TRBJ2-3; size: many; V: TRBV20-1; D: TRBD1; CDR3: CSARDPRTGFSTDTQYF; DNA: TGCAGTGCTAGAGATCCCCGGACAGGGTTTAGCACAGATACGCAGTATTTT
length: 15; J: TRBJ2-2; size: many; V: TRBV11-2; D: TRBD2; CDR3: CASSPLAVNTGELFF; DNA: TGTGCCAGCAGCCCACTAGCGGTGAACACCGGGGAGCTGTTTTTT
length: 14; J: TRBJ2-1; size: few; V: TRBV20-1; D: TRBD1; CDR3: CSASGTGGADEQFF; DNA: TGCAGTGCTTCCGGGACAGGGGGGGCGGATGAGCAGTTCTTC
length: 19; J: TRBJ2-3; size: many; V: TRBV4-3; D: TRBD2; CDR3: CASSQDPFASGSGVDTQYF; DNA: TGCGCCAGCAGCCAAGATCCATTCGCTAGCGGGAGCGGTGTGGATACGCAGTATTTT
length: 17; J: TRBJ2-3; size: -; V: TRBV10-2; D: TRBD2; CDR3: CASVSEVSGSNTDTQYF; DNA: TGCGCCAGCGTTTCCGAAGTTAGCGGGTCTAACACAGATACGCAGTATTTT
length: 16; J: TRBJ2-3; size: few; V: TRBV28; D: -; CDR3: CASSSPGTGQGDTQYF; DNA: TGTGCCAGCAGTTCTCCCGGGACTGGCCAGGGGGATACGCAGTATTTT
length: 13; J: TRBJ2-7; size: once; V: TRBV29-1; D: -; CDR3: CSVEADSSYEQYF; DNA: TGCAGCGTTGAGGCGGACAGCTCCTACGAGCAGTACTTC
length: 15; J: TRBJ2-2; size: few; V: TRBV7-7; D: -; CDR3: CASSFPPGIPGELFF; DNA: TGTGCCAGCAGCTTCCCTCCAGGCATCCCCGGGGAGCTGTTTTTT
length: 16; J: TRBJ2-7; size: -; V: TRBV7-9; D: TRBD2; CDR3: CASSHRTSGATHEQYF; DNA: TGTGCCAGCAGCCACCGAACTAGCGGGGCTACCCACGAGCAGTACTTC
length: 14; J: TRBJ2-7; size: -; V: TRBV7-2; D: TRBD1; CDR3: CASSIRDRAHEQYF; DNA: TGTGCCAGCAGCATCCGGGACAGGGCCCACGAGCAGTACTTC
length: 12; J: TRBJ1-2; size: -; V: TRBV2; D: TRBD1; CDR3: CASGSRGRGYTF; DNA: TGTGCCAGCGGTAGCAGGGGGCGCGGCTACACCTTC
length: 15; J: TRBJ2-2; size: -; V: TRBV9; D: -; CDR3: CASSSRGSFAGELFF; DNA: TGTGCCAGCAGCTCTAGAGGATCTTTTGCCGGGGAGCTGTTTTTT
length: 15; J: TRBJ2-1; size: many; V: TRBV7-2; D: -; CDR3: CASSLTHFWGNEQFF; DNA: TGTGCCAGCAGCCTAACCCACTTTTGGGGCAATGAGCAGTTCTTC
length: 16; J: TRBJ2-1; size: many; V: TRBV7-2; D: TRBD2; CDR3: CASSFTGTSGYNEQFF; DNA: TGTGCCAGCAGCTTCACCGGGACTAGCGGTTACAATGAGCAGTTCTTC
length: 15; J: TRBJ2-7; size: few; V: TRBV7-3; D: TRBD1; CDR3: CASSAHRGRSDEQYF; DNA: TGTGCCAGCAGCGCTCACAGGGGAAGGAGCGACGAGCAGTACTTC
length: 15; J: TRBJ1-2; size: many; V: TRBV3-1; D: -; CDR3: CASSHFITPDYGYTF; DNA: TGTGCCAGCAGCCATTTTATCACCCCGGACTATGGCTACACCTTC